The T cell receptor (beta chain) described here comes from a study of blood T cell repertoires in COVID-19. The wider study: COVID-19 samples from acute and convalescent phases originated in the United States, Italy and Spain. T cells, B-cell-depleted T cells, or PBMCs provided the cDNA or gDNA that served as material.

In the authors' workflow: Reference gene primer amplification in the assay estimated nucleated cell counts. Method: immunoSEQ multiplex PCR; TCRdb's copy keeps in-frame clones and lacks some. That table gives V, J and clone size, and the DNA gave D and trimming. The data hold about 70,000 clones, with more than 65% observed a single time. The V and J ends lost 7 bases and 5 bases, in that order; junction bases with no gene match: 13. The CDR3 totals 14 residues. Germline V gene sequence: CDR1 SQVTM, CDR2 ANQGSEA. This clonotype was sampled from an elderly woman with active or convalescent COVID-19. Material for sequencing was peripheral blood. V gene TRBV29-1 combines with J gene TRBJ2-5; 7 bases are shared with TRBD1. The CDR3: CSADPTGFGETQYF. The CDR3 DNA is TGCAGCGCCGACCCGACAGGGTTTGGGGAGACCCAGTACTTC.